Below are 3 T cell receptor beta chains sequenced from a single sample in a study of T cell responses to AZD1222 COVID-19 vaccine. Generated by immunoSEQ multiplex PCR, the TCRdb table keeps only in-frame clones and is missing some. The sample records about 120,000 clones, roughly 88% being singletons. The sample here was peripheral blood, taken on day 0 of AZD1222 vaccination. The receptor set was obtained from an adult in good health.

V is TRBV19 and J is TRBJ2-1; D is possibly TRBD2 (5 bases). V shed 2 bases and J shed 6 bases, with 17 bases lying between them. Germline V gene data show CDR1 as LNHDA and CDR2 as SQIVND (reference sequence). This CDR3 has 16 residues. The CDR3 coding sequence is TGTGCCAGTAGTATAAGGAGGAACAGAGAGAGCAATGAGCAGTTCTTC. Translating it yields CASSIRRNRESNEQFF.

The chain recombines TRBV5-1 with TRBJ1-1; TRBD1 matches at 8 bases. The length of the CDR3 is 14 residues. From germline, CDR1 is SGHRS and CDR2 YFSETQ. With 3 bases clipped from V and 1 base from J, the junction kept 2 bases outside the gene matches. The CDR3 coding sequence is TGCGCCAGCAGCTCGGGACAGGAGAACACTGAAGCTTTCTTT. This codes for CASSSGQENTEAFF.

The V and J genes are TRBV27 and TRBJ1-2; D might be TRBD1 (5 bases). The germline CDR1 and CDR2 sequences are MNHEY and SMNVEV (reference sequence). This CDR3 has 16 amino acids. Trimming cost V 2 bases and J 4 bases, with 17 bases left between them. The CDR3 region has the DNA TGTGCCAGCAGTTTAAGAGCAGGGTGGGGGGGCTATGGCTACACCTTC. This sequence encodes CASSLRAGWGGYGYTF.